This is a list of T cell receptor beta chains from one sample in a study of blood T cell repertoires in COVID-19. Clones were sequenced by immunoSEQ multiplex PCR, and TCRdb holds only the in-frame ones, with some missing. The sample includes roughly 260,000 clones, around 86% seen only once; the top ten take approximately 9.8%. The source material was peripheral blood. All receptors derive from a middle-aged man who had recovered from COVID-19. Both conserved end residues are part of each CDR3. Fields, in order: clone size, J gene, D gene, V gene, CDR3 protein, CDR3 DNA. D genes are given only for firm matches. Rows give clone size only sometimes, using once, few, many, or a class for an expanded clone.

abundance: -
j_gene: TRBJ1-1
d_gene: -
v_gene: TRBV6-5
CDR3aa: CASIFLGRDTEAFF
CDR3nt: TGTGCCAGCATCTTTTTGGGGAGGGACACTGAAGCTTTCTTT

abundance: -
j_gene: TRBJ2-1
d_gene: -
v_gene: TRBV6-1
CDR3aa: CASSEAKQPAGNEQFF
CDR3nt: TGTGCCAGCAGTGAAGCAAAGCAACCCGCGGGGAATGAGCAGTTCTTC

abundance: -
j_gene: TRBJ2-7
d_gene: TRBD1
v_gene: TRBV9
CDR3aa: CASSEEGQGAYEQYF
CDR3nt: TGTGCCAGCAGCGAGGAGGGACAGGGGGCCTACGAGCAGTACTTC

abundance: -
j_gene: TRBJ2-1
d_gene: -
v_gene: TRBV11-3
CDR3aa: CASSLRRGRDEQFF
CDR3nt: TGTGCCAGCAGCTTAAGGAGGGGGAGGGATGAGCAGTTCTTC

abundance: -
j_gene: TRBJ2-7
d_gene: TRBD2
v_gene: TRBV7-2
CDR3aa: CASSSYSGGAYEQYF
CDR3nt: TGTGCCAGCAGCTCATATAGCGGGGGGGCTTACGAGCAGTACTTC

abundance: -
j_gene: TRBJ2-1
d_gene: TRBD2
v_gene: TRBV5-1
CDR3aa: CASSFQGYGGTSGSSYNEQFF
CDR3nt: TGCGCCAGCAGCTTTCAAGGGTACGGGGGGACTAGCGGGAGCTCCTACAATGAGCAGTTCTTC

abundance: -
j_gene: TRBJ2-3
d_gene: TRBD2
v_gene: TRBV4-2
CDR3aa: CASSQDLAGIRDTQYF
CDR3nt: TGTGCCAGCAGCCAAGATCTAGCGGGGATTCGGGATACGCAGTATTTT

abundance: -
j_gene: TRBJ2-5
d_gene: -
v_gene: TRBV6-5
CDR3aa: CASSSGQSHRQETQYF
CDR3nt: TGTGCCAGCAGTTCCGGACAGAGTCATCGGCAAGAGACCCAGTACTTC

abundance: once
j_gene: TRBJ1-6
d_gene: -
v_gene: TRBV27
CDR3aa: CASRPGTENSPLHF
CDR3nt: TGTGCCAGCAGGCCCGGGACTGAAAATTCACCCCTCCACTTT

abundance: -
j_gene: TRBJ2-1
d_gene: -
v_gene: TRBV7-9
CDR3aa: CASSFPRVNEQFF
CDR3nt: TGTGCCAGCAGCTTTCCCCGGGTCAATGAGCAGTTCTTC

abundance: -
j_gene: TRBJ1-2
d_gene: -
v_gene: TRBV9
CDR3aa: CASSVGRGLDYGYTF
CDR3nt: TGTGCCAGCAGCGTAGGGCGGGGTTTGGACTATGGCTACACCTTC

abundance: -
j_gene: TRBJ1-6
d_gene: -
v_gene: TRBV7-9
CDR3aa: CASSLVASPLHF
CDR3nt: TGTGCCAGCAGCTTAGTGGCTTCACCCCTCCACTTT

abundance: -
j_gene: TRBJ2-5
d_gene: TRBD2
v_gene: TRBV19
CDR3aa: CASSIGLAAGGTQYF
CDR3nt: TGTGCCAGTAGTATAGGGCTAGCGGCGGGGGGGACCCAGTACTTC

abundance: -
j_gene: TRBJ1-5
d_gene: -
v_gene: TRBV11-2
CDR3aa: CASSLGMSSNQPQHF
CDR3nt: TGTGCCAGCAGCTTAGGTATGAGCTCCAATCAGCCCCAGCATTTT

abundance: -
j_gene: TRBJ2-7
d_gene: TRBD2
v_gene: TRBV7-2
CDR3aa: CASSLSQSGRDSYEQYF
CDR3nt: TGTGCCAGCAGCTTATCCCAAAGCGGGAGGGACTCCTACGAGCAGTACTTC

abundance: once
j_gene: TRBJ2-7
d_gene: TRBD2
v_gene: TRBV29-1
CDR3aa: CSVSGTSGSSYEQYF
CDR3nt: TGCAGCGTTAGCGGGACTAGCGGGAGCTCCTACGAGCAGTACTTC

abundance: -
j_gene: TRBJ2-1
d_gene: TRBD2
v_gene: TRBV2
CDR3aa: CASSGWTSGGGYEQFF
CDR3nt: TGTGCCAGCAGTGGATGGACTAGCGGGGGGGGCTATGAGCAGTTCTTC

abundance: once
j_gene: TRBJ2-3
d_gene: -
v_gene: TRBV11-1
CDR3aa: CASSLAGTVTDTQYF
CDR3nt: TGTGCCAGCAGCTTAGCCGGGACTGTAACAGATACGCAGTATTTT

abundance: -
j_gene: TRBJ1-1
d_gene: TRBD1
v_gene: TRBV5-1
CDR3aa: CASSPRGQGASVTEAFF
CDR3nt: TGCGCCAGCAGCCCCAGGGGACAGGGGGCTAGCGTTACTGAAGCTTTCTTT

abundance: -
j_gene: TRBJ2-7
d_gene: TRBD2
v_gene: TRBV13
CDR3aa: CASSSPEAASGRGYEQYF
CDR3nt: TGTGCCAGCAGCTCACCCGAGGCGGCTAGCGGGAGGGGGTACGAGCAGTACTTC

abundance: -
j_gene: TRBJ2-7
d_gene: -
v_gene: TRBV9
CDR3aa: CASSARSSREQYF
CDR3nt: TGTGCCAGCAGCGCCCGGTCCTCGAGGGAGCAGTACTTC

abundance: -
j_gene: TRBJ1-5
d_gene: -
v_gene: TRBV2
CDR3aa: CASSVAGFQPQHF
CDR3nt: TGTGCCAGCAGTGTCGCGGGATTTCAGCCCCAGCATTTT

abundance: -
j_gene: TRBJ1-1
d_gene: -
v_gene: TRBV27
CDR3aa: CASTRSGSAKAFF
CDR3nt: TGTGCCAGCACCCGATCCGGGTCGGCAAAAGCTTTCTTT

abundance: -
j_gene: TRBJ1-1
d_gene: TRBD1
v_gene: TRBV4-3
CDR3aa: CASSQPSRGRNTEAFF
CDR3nt: TGCGCCAGCAGCCAACCTAGCAGGGGGAGGAACACTGAAGCTTTCTTT

abundance: -
j_gene: TRBJ2-5
d_gene: TRBD2
v_gene: TRBV10-2
CDR3aa: CASSEPRAASGGQETQYF
CDR3nt: TGCGCCAGCAGTGAGCCACGGGCGGCTAGCGGGGGACAAGAGACCCAGTACTTC

abundance: -
j_gene: TRBJ1-2
d_gene: -
v_gene: TRBV10-3
CDR3aa: CAILGAGDGGGYGYTF
CDR3nt: TGTGCCATCCTGGGGGCAGGGGATGGCGGTGGCTATGGCTACACCTTC

abundance: -
j_gene: TRBJ2-5
d_gene: TRBD2
v_gene: TRBV4-3
CDR3aa: CASSQGTLAGGKTQYF
CDR3nt: TGCGCCAGCAGCCAAGGAACACTAGCGGGAGGAAAGACCCAGTACTTC

abundance: -
j_gene: TRBJ1-5
d_gene: -
v_gene: TRBV10-3
CDR3aa: CAISESTGNQPQHF
CDR3nt: TGTGCCATCAGTGAGTCGACAGGTAACCAGCCCCAGCATTTT

abundance: once
j_gene: TRBJ2-3
d_gene: TRBD2
v_gene: TRBV5-4
CDR3aa: CASSPGLAGAITDTQYF
CDR3nt: TGTGCCAGCAGCCCCGGACTAGCGGGGGCAATCACAGATACGCAGTATTTT

abundance: -
j_gene: TRBJ1-4
d_gene: -
v_gene: TRBV30
CDR3aa: CAWSAYSSQPGIEKLFF
CDR3nt: TGTGCCTGGAGCGCATATTCCTCCCAGCCGGGGATTGAAAAACTGTTTTTT

abundance: -
j_gene: TRBJ1-2
d_gene: TRBD1
v_gene: TRBV27
CDR3aa: CASSLTPGTDGYTF
CDR3nt: TGTGCCAGCAGTTTAACCCCCGGGACAGATGGCTACACCTTC

abundance: -
j_gene: TRBJ1-5
d_gene: TRBD1
v_gene: TRBV6-6
CDR3aa: CATRQGGNQPQHF
CDR3nt: TGTGCCACCAGACAGGGGGGCAATCAGCCCCAGCATTTT

abundance: -
j_gene: TRBJ2-2
d_gene: TRBD2
v_gene: TRBV10-3
CDR3aa: CAISGTSGRRSYTGELFF
CDR3nt: TGTGCCATCAGCGGGACTAGCGGGAGGAGATCGTACACCGGGGAGCTGTTTTTT

abundance: -
j_gene: TRBJ2-3
d_gene: TRBD1
v_gene: TRBV7-2
CDR3aa: CASSFDRGTDTQYF
CDR3nt: TGTGCCAGCAGCTTCGACAGGGGAACAGATACGCAGTATTTT

abundance: once
j_gene: TRBJ2-2
d_gene: -
v_gene: TRBV4-3
CDR3aa: CASSQGPAAGELFF
CDR3nt: TGCGCCAGCAGCCAAGGGCCAGCGGCAGGGGAGCTGTTTTTT

abundance: -
j_gene: TRBJ2-1
d_gene: TRBD2
v_gene: TRBV7-2
CDR3aa: CASSFLGAGGPYNEQFF
CDR3nt: TGTGCCAGCAGCTTTCTTGGGGCGGGAGGGCCCTACAATGAGCAGTTCTTC

abundance: once
j_gene: TRBJ1-3
d_gene: -
v_gene: TRBV6-5
CDR3aa: CASRPQGFSGNTIYF
CDR3nt: TGTGCCAGCAGACCCCAGGGGTTCTCTGGAAACACCATATATTTT

abundance: many
j_gene: TRBJ1-2
d_gene: -
v_gene: TRBV27
CDR3aa: CASSWEGNYGYTF
CDR3nt: TGTGCCAGCAGTTGGGAGGGTAACTATGGCTACACCTTC